The clone carrying this T cell receptor beta chain was counted between two and nine times. Amplification targeted TCR beta CDR3 regions from RNA transcripts. Using the HTBI primer set, a first-round RT-PCR was run on the TCR CDR3. From the multiplex PCR reads, TCRdb called clonotypes with MiXCR, one entry per CDR3 protein. This table has roughly 630,000 distinct CDR3 sequences, around a sixth appearing once. The CDR3 length is 16 residues. With V trimmed by 4 bases and J by 2 bases, 3 bases remained unmatched. CDR1 and CDR2 (germline): SGHRS, YFSETQ. The sample is drawn from a study of T cells in Graves' hyperthyroidism and ophthalmopathy.

This chain uses TRBV5-1 with TRBJ2-3; TRBD2 matches at 14 bases. The TCR comes from a woman between 25 and 40 years old with Graves' hyperthyroidism. Sequenced sample: blood. The CDR3 DNA reads TGCGCCAGCAGCGCGGGACTAGCGGGGGCCACAGATACGCAGTATTTT. Translation: CASSAGLAGATDTQYF.